A single T cell receptor beta chain is shown here with its context. It has no known antigen specificity. The record has no base qualities; no much larger clone is one base away. At one collaborating source in Seattle, patients were enrolled during active infection and were followed longitudinally through the course of disease. Each collaborating institution followed its own protocols to collect whole blood in K2EDTA tubes. Collaborator samples were shipped for TCRbeta analysis as frozen whole blood, isolated PBMCs, or DNA extracted from either sample type. TCRbeta CDR3 regions were amplified from genomic DNA by means of the immunoSEQ Assay, a bias-controlled multiplex PCR. Per the source publication's procedure: Nucleated cell counts per sample were estimated from amplification of reference gene primers within the assay. To quantify the absolute abundance of each unique TCRbeta CDR3 rearrangement, sequence reads were collapsed and filtered. For each sample, productive Simpson clonality was calculated as the square root of Simpson's diversity index across productive rearrangements. TCRdb limited this immuneACCESS table to in-frame rearrangements with V and J called. A share of clones is missing; checked studies link under half to unresolved V genes, and the rest is unexplained. That table gives V, J and clone size, and the DNA gave D and trimming. For this sample there are a few hundred thousand clones; roughly 85% appear just once. Together, the top ten hold 2.4% of the sample.

The data were taken from a study of blood T cell repertoires in COVID-19 (TCRdb year 2020). Study-level background: Collaborator samples came from the United States, Italy and Spain and covered acute and convalescent phases of COVID-19. A de-identified subject ID, COVID-19 status, age in years and sex were almost always included in the sample metadata. The prospective study material was composed of cDNA or gDNA derived from T cells, B-cell-depleted T cells, or PBMCs. HLA class I and class II types, where available, came from metadata supplied by the sample provider rather than from assay-based typing. A freely available public database, intended as a resource for researchers studying the immune response to SARS-CoV-2, is where the repertoires were released. Deeply sampled blood TCRbeta repertoires from subjects exposed to, actively infected with, or recovered from COVID-19 were included in the dataset. The samples were drawn from the first 160 participants of the ongoing ImmuneRACE study and from 1,200 or so subjects provided by 6 global collaborators.

On the study overall, not on this receptor specifically: Clinical and demographic metadata were provided uncurated, with the amount varying by source and participant.

This clonotype originated in a woman aged 65 to 85 with COVID-19, enrolled during active disease. Source material: peripheral blood.

CDR3 protein: CASSQGRQSSYNEQFF. The bases read TGTGCCAGCAGCCAAGGCAGACAGAGCTCCTACAATGAGCAGTTCTTC. The receptor chain draws on TRBV3-1 (or the pseudogene TRBV3-2) and TRBJ2-1; TRBD1 is a possible D gene, resting on 5 matching bases. The CDR3 runs 16 residues from the cysteine to the phenylalanine. The CDR3 DNA has 48 bases and is translated from base 1. The germline V gene (reference sequence) sets CDR1 to LGHDT and CDR2 to YNNKEL. V loses 1 base, J loses 0 bases, and the germline ends lie 10 bases apart.